The present TCR beta chain was sequenced within a study of control samples from healthy donors and cancer patients. V dropped 5 bases and J dropped 3; count of bases not matched to a gene: 10. This CDR3 comprises 17 residues. CDR1 is SGHTA, CDR2 FQGTGA, per germline. The data were produced by immunoSEQ multiplex PCR, yet TCRdb's version contains in-frame clones alone and is incomplete. The sample has approximately 50,000 clones; over 85% are singletons. Sample: blood. V usage is TRBV7-3 and J usage is TRBJ2-2, with 9 bases that match TRBD2. The sequence was collected from a man aged 30-40 years in good health. Here the CDR3 reads CASSQSGRSGDTGELFF. The CDR3, as DNA: TGTGCCAGCAGCCAGAGCGGGAGGTCGGGGGACACCGGGGAGCTGTTTTTT.